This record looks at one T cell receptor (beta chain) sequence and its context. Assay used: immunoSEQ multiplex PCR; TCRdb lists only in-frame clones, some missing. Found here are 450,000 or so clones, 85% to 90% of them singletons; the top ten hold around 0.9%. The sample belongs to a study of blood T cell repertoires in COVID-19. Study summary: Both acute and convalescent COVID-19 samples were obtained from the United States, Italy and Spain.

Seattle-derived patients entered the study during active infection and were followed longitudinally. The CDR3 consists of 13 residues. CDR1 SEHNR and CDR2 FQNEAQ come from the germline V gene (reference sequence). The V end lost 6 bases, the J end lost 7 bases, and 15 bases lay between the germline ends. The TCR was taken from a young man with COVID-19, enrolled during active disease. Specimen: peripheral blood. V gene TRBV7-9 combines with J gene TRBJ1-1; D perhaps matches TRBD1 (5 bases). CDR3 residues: CASRPDRIDEAFF. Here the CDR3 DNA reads TGTGCCAGCAGACCTGACAGAATCGATGAAGCTTTCTTT.